The clone carrying this T cell receptor beta chain was seen at least ten times. Its antigen remains unknown. The read ends 3 residues early relative to the CDR3; the germline J gene fills the gap. This record belongs to a study of T cell clonality in common variable immunodeficiency. Study-level results: CVID subjects had higher TCRbeta clonality than healthy controls, most marked in about a third. Shared TCRbeta clones were fewer between CVID subjects than controls.

Repertoires were generated with immunoSEQ multiplex PCR, while TCRdb's copy carries only in-frame clones and drops some. Observed in the sample are around 81,000 clones, none of them singletons. The germline CDR1 and CDR2 sequences are LNHDA and SQIVND (reference sequence). Trimming at V came to 2 bases and at J to 1 base, leaving 12 bases not matched to a gene. The CDR3 has 19 amino acids. The specimen was peripheral blood mononuclear cells. The clonotype was recovered from a person aged 18 to 75 in good health. The genes are TRBV19 and TRBJ2-1; 9 positions agree with TRBD2. CDR3 amino acids: CASSIRAPVTSGSYNEQFF. CDR3 DNA (partial): TGTGCCAGTAGTATACGGGCCCCTGTGACTAGCGGTTCCTACAATGAG.